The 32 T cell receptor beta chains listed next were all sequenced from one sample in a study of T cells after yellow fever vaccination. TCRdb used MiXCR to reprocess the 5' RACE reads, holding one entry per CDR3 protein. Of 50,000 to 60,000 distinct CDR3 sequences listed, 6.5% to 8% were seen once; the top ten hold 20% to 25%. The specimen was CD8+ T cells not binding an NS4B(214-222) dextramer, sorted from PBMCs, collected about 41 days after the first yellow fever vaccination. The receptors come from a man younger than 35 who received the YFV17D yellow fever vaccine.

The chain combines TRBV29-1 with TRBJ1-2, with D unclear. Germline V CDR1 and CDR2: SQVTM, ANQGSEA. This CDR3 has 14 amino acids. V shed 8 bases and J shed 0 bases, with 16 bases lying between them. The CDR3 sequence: CSLPGDWANYGYTF. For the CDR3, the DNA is TGCAGCCTCCCCGGGGATTGGGCTAACTATGGCTACACCTTC.

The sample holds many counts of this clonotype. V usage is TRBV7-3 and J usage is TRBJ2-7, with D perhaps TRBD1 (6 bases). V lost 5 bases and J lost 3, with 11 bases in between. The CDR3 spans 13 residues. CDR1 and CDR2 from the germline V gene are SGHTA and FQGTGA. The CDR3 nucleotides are TGTGCCAGCAGCCCCGACAGGAGCTACGAGCAGTACGTC. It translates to CASSPDRSYEQYV.

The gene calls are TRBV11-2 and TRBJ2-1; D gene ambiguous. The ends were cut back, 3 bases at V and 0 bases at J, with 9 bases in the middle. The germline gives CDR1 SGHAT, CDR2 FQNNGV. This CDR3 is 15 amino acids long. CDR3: CASSFDRSSYNEQFF. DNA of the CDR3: TGTGCCAGCAGCTTCGATAGGAGCTCCTACAATGAGCAGTTCTTC.

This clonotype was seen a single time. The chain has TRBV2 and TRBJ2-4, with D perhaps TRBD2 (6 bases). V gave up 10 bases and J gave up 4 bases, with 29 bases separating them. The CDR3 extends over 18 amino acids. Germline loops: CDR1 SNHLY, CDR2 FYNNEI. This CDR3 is CAISPPRGSGDGKNIQYF. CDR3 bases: TGTGCCATCAGCCCACCCCGGGGGTCGGGAGACGGAAAAAACATTCAGTACTTC.

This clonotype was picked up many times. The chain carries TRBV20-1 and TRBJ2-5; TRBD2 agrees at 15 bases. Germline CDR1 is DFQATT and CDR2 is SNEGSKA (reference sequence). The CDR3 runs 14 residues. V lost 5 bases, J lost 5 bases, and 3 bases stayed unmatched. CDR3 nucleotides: TGCAGTGCTGGACTAGCGGGGGGGCAGGAGACCCAGTACTTC. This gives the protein CSAGLAGGQETQYF.

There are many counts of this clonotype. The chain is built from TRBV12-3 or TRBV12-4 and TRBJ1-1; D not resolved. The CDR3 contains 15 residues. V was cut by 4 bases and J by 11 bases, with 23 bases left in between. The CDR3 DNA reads TGTGCCAGCAGTTCCAACCGCCAAAATTGGAGATCGGCTTTCTTT. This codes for CASSSNRQNWRSAFF.

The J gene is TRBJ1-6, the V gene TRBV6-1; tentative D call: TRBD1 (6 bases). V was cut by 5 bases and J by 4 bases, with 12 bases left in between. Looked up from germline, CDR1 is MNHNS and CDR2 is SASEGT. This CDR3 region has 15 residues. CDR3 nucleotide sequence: TGTGCCAGCAGTCCGGGACAACTTTATAATTCACCCCTCCACTTT. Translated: CASSPGQLYNSPLHF.

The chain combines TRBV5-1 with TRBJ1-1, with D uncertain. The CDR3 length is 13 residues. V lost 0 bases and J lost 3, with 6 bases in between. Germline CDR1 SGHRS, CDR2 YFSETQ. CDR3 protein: CASSLDGDTEAFF. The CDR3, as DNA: TGCGCCAGCAGCTTGGACGGAGACACTGAAGCTTTCTTT.

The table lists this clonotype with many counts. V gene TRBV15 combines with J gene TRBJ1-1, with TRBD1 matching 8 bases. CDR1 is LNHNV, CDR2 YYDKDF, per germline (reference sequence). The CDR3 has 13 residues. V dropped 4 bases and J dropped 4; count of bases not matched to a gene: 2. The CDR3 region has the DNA TGTGCCACCAGCATTGACAGGGGCACTGAAGCTTTCTTT. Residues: CATSIDRGTEAFF.

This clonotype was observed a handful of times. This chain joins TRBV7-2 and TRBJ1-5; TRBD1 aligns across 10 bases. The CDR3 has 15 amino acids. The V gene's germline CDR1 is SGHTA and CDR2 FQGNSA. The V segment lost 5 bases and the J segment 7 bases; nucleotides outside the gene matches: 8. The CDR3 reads CASSAGQGTGQPQHF. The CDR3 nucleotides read TGTGCCAGCAGCGCGGGACAGGGGACGGGCCAGCCCCAGCATTTT.

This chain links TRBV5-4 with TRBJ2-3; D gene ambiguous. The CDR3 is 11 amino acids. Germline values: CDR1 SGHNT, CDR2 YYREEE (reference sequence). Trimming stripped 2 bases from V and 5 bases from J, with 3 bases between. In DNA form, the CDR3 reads TGTGCCAGCAGCTTCGGAGATACGCAGTATTTT. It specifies CASSFGDTQYF.

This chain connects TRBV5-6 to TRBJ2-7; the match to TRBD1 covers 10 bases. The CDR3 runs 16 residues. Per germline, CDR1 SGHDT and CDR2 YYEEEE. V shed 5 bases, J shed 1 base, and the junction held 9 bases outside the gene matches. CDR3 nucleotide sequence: TGTGCCAGCAGTCGGACAGGGGGTATTATATCCTACGAGCAGTACTTC. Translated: CASSRTGGIISYEQYF.

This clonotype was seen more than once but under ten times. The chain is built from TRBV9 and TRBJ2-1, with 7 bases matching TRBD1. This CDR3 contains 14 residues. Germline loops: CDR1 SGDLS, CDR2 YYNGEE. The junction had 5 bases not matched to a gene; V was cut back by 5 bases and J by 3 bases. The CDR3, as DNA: TGTGCCAGCAGTGAGACAGGGAACTACAATGAGCAGTTCTTC. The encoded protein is CASSETGNYNEQFF.

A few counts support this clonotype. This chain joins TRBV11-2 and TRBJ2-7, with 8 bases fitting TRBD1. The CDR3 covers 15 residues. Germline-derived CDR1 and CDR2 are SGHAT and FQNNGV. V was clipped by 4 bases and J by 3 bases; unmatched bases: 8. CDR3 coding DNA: TGTGCCAGCAGCTCCTCAGGGGGCGGTGGCTACGAGCAGTACTTC. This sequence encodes CASSSSGGGGYEQYF.

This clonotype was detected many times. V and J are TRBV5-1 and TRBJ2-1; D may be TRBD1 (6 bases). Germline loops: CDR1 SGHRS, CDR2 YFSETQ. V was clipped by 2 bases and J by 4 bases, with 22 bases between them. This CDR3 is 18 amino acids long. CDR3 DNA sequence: TGCGCCAGCAGCTTTGCCCAGATGGGGGACATCCATTACAATGAGCAGTTCTTC. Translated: CASSFAQMGDIHYNEQFF. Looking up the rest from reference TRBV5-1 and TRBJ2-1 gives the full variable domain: KAGVTQTPRYLIKTRGQQVTLSCSPISGHRSVSWYQQTPGQGLQFLFEYFSETQRNKGNFPGRFSGRQFSNSRSEMNVSTLELGDSALYLCASSFAQMGDIHYNEQFFGPGTRLTVL.

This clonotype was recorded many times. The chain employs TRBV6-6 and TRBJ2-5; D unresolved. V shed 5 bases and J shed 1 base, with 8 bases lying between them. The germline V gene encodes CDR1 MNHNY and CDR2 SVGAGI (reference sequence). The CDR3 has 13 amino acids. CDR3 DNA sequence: TGTGCCAGCAGTCCTATGGGCCAAGAGACCCAGTACTTC. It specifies CASSPMGQETQYF.

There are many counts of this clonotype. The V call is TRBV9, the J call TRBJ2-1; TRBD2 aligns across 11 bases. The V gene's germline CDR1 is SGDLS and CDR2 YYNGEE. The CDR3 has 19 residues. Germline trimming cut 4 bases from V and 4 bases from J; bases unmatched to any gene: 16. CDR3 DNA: TGTGCCAGCAGCCTATTCATTACTAGCGGGGGCCCGACGTACAATGAGCAGTTCTTC. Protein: CASSLFITSGGPTYNEQFF.

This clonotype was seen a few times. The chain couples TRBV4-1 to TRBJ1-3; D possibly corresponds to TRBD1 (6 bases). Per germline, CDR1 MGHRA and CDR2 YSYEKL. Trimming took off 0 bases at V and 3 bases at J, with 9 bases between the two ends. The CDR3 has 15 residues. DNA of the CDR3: TGCGCCAGCAGCCAAGAAGGGGGGTATGGAAACACCATATATTTT. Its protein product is CASSQEGGYGNTIYF.

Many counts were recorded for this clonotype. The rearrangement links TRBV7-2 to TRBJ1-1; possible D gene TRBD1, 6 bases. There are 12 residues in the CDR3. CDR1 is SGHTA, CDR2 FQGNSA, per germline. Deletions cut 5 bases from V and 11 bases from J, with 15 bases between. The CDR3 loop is CASSLTGYFAFF. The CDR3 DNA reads TGTGCCAGCAGCCTTACAGGGTATTTTGCTTTCTTT.

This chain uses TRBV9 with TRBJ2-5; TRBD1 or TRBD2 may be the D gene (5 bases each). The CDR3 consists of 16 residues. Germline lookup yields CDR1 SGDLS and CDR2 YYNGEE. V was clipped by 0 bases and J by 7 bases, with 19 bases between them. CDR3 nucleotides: TGTGCCAGCAGCGTAGATGTGGGACCTTCTTCAGGGACCCAGTACTTC. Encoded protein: CASSVDVGPSSGTQYF.

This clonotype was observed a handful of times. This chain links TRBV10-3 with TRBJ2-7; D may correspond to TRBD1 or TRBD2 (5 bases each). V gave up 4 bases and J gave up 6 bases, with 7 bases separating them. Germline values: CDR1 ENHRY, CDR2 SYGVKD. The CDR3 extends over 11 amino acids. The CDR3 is CAISGGTEQYV. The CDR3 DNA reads TGTGCCATCAGTGGGGGGACCGAGCAGTACGTC.

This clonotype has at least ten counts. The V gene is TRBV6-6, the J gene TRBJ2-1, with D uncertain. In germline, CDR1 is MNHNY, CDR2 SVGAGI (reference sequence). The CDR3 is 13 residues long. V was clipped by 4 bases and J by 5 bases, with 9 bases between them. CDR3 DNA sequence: TGTGCCAGCAGTTCCCCGCCGCACAATGAGCAGTTCTTC. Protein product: CASSSPPHNEQFF.

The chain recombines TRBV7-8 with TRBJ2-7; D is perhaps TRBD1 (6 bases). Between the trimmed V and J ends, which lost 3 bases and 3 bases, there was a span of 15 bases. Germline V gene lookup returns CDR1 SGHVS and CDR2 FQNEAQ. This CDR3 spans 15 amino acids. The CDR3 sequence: CASSFYTGKGYEQYV. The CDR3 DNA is TGTGCCAGCAGCTTTTACACAGGGAAAGGCTACGAGCAGTACGTC.

DNA for the CDR3: TGTGCCAGCAGTGTTGGTTTTACCGGCGGTTTCGAGCAGTACTTC. This gives the protein CASSVGFTGGFEQYF. The chain links TRBV2 to TRBJ2-7; D remains ambiguous. The ends were cut back, 4 bases at V and 6 bases at J, with 19 bases in the middle. There are 15 residues in the CDR3. CDR1 and CDR2 (germline): SNHLY, FYNNEI.

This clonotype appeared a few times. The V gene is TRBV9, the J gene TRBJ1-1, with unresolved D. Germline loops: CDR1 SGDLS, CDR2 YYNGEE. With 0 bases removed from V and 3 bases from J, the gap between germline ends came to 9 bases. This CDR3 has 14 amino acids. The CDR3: CASSVEGSDTEAFF. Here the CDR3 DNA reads TGTGCCAGCAGCGTAGAGGGTTCGGACACTGAAGCTTTCTTT. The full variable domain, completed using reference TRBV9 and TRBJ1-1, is DSGVTQTPKHLITATGQRVTLRCSPRSGDLSVYWYQQSLDQGLQFLIQYYNGEERAKGNILERFSAQQFPDLHSELNLSSLELGDSALYFCASSVEGSDTEAFFGQGTRLTVV.

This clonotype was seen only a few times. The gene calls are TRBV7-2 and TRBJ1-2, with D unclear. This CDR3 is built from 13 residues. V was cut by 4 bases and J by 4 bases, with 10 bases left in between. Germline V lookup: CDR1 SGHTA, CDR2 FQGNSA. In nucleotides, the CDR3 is TGTGCCAGCAGCTCCATTCGGGTCTATGGCTACACCTTC. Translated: CASSSIRVYGYTF.

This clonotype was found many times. The CDR3 loop reads CASSLTGADTQYF. The CDR3, as DNA: TGTGCCAGCAGCTTAACAGGTGCAGATACGCAGTATTTT. This chain connects TRBV7-6 to TRBJ2-3, with a tentative D call TRBD1 (5 bases). With 2 bases removed from V and 4 bases from J, the gap between germline ends came to 7 bases. CDR1 SGHVS and CDR2 FNYEAQ come from the germline V gene. The length of the CDR3 is 13 residues.

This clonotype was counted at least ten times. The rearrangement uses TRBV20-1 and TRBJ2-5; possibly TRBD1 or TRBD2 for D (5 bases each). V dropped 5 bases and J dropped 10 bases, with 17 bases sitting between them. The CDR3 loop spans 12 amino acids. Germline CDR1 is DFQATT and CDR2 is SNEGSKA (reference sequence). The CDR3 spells CSAGFGAPGQYF. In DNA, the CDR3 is TGCAGTGCTGGGTTCGGGGCCCCGGGCCAGTACTTC.

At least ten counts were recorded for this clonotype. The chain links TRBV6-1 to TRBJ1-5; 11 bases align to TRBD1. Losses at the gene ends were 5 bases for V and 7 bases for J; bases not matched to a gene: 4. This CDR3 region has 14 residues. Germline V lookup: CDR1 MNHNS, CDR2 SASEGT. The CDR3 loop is CASSPGQGAQPQHF. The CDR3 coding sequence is TGTGCCAGCAGTCCCGGACAGGGGGCACAGCCCCAGCATTTT.

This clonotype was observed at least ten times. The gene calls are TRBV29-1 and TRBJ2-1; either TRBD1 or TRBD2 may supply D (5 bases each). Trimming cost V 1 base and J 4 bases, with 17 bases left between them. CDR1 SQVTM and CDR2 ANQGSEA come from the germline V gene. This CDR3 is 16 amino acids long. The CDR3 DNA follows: TGCAGCGTTGAAGGCTCCCTCGGGACGAATTACAATGAGCAGTTCTTC. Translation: CSVEGSLGTNYNEQFF.

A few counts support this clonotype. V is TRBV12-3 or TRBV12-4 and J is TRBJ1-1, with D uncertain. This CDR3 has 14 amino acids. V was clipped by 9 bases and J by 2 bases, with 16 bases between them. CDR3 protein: CASFPEGYNTEAFF. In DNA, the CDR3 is TGTGCCAGTTTCCCCGAAGGGTATAACACTGAAGCTTTCTTT.

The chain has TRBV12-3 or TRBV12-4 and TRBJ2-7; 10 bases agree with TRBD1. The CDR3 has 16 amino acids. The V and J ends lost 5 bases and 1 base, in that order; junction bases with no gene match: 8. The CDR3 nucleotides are TGTGCCAGCAGTCCGCTGGGACAGGGGATGTCCTACGAGCAGTACTTC. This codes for CASSPLGQGMSYEQYF.